What follows are 4 T cell receptor beta chains derived from one specimen sequenced in a study of CXCR3-negative and CXCR3-positive naive CD8 T cells. General study points: Hydrophobicity was higher for TRB CDR3s found in CXCR3-positive naive cells than in CXCR3-negative naive cells.

Their antigen targets remain unknown. The authors prepared UMI-labeled TRB cDNA libraries by 5' RACE. TCRdb reprocessed the 5' RACE reads and reports one entry per CDR3 protein, with no DNA. The sample data list some 140,000 distinct CDR3 sequences. The sequencing input was naive CXCR3+ CD8+ T cells from blood. Subset in this sample: CD45RO-CCR7+CD27+CD95- naive CD8+ T cells expressing CXCR3 (TNR3+). These receptors were obtained from a human donor in good health. Some clones in this sample may be carry-over from other donors' samples.

The chain recombines TRBV6-5 with TRBJ1-2; TCRdb's D gene call, TRBD1, goes unchecked for lack of DNA. The germline V gene has CDR1 MNHEY and CDR2 SVGAGI. The CDR3 spans 13 residues. The CDR3 loop reads CASRPGTGLGYTF.

V gene TRBV19 combines with J gene TRBJ2-1; there is no DNA to check the TCRdb D call of TRBD2. Germline loops: CDR1 LNHDA, CDR2 SQIVND (reference sequence). This CDR3 comprises 14 residues. The CDR3 here is CASTQTSGPNEQFF.

J is TRBJ1-1 and V is TRBV28. CDR1 is MDHEN and CDR2 is SYDVKM in the germline V gene. This CDR3 is built from 13 residues. This chain's CDR3 is CASSAGPNTEAFF.

V usage is TRBV28 and J usage is TRBJ2-4; TCRdb gives TRBD1 as the D gene, but with no DNA this cannot be confirmed. The CDR3 runs 18 residues. CDR1 and CDR2 (germline): MDHEN, SYDVKM. The CDR3 sequence is CASSLSGRTLLAKNIQYF.